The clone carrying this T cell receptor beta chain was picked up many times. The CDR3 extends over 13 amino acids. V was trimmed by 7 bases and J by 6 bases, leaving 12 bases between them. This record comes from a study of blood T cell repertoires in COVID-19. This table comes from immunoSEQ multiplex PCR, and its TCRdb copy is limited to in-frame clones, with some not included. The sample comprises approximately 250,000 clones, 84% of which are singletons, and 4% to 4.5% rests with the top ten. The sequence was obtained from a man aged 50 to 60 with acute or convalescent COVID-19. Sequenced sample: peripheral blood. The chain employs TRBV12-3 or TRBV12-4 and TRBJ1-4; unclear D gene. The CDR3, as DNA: TGTGCCAGCAAGCCCCCCATGGATGAAAAACTGTTTTTT. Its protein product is CASKPPMDEKLFF.